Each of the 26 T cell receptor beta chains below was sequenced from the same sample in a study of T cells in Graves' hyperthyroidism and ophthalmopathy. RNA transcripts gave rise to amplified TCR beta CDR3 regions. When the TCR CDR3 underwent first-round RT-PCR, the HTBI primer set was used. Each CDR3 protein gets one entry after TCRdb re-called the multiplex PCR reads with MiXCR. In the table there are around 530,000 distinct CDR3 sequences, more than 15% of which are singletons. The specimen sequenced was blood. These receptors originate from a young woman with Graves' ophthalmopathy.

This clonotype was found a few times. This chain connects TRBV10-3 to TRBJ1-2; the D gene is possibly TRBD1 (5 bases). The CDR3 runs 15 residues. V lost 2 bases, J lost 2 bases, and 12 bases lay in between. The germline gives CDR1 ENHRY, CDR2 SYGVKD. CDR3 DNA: TGTGCCATCAGTGAGATGCGGGGGAGGAACTATGGCTACACCTTC. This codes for CAISEMRGRNYGYTF.

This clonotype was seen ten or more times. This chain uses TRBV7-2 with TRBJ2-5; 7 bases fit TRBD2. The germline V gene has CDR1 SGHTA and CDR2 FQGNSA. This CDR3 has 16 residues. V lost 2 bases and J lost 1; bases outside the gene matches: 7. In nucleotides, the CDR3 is TGTGCCAGCAGCTTATCTAGCCTAGCGGTCCAAGAGACCCAGTACTTC. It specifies CASSLSSLAVQETQYF.

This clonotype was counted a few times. CDR3 nucleotide sequence: TGTGCCAGTAGGCCAGACAGGGGGCGAACAAATGAGCAGTTCTTC. This encodes CASRPDRGRTNEQFF. The rearrangement links TRBV19 to TRBJ2-1; 10 bases are shared with TRBD1. Trimming cost V 6 bases and J 7 bases; bases outside gene matches: 9. The germline gives CDR1 LNHDA, CDR2 SQIVND (reference sequence). This CDR3 is 15 amino acids long.

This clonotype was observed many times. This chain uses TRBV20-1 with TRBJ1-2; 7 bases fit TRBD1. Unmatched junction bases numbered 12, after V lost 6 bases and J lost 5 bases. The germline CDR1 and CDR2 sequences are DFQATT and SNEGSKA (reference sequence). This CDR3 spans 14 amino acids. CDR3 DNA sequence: TGCAGTGCCACCCCAGGACAGGTTATTTATGGCTACACCTTC. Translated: CSATPGQVIYGYTF.

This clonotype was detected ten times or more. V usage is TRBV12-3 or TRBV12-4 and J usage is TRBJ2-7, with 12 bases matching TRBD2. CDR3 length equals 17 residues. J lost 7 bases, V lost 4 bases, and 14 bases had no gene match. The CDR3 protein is CASSSSPGLAGSGEQYF. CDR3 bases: TGTGCCAGCAGTTCCTCCCCGGGACTAGCGGGCTCGGGGGAGCAGTACTTC.

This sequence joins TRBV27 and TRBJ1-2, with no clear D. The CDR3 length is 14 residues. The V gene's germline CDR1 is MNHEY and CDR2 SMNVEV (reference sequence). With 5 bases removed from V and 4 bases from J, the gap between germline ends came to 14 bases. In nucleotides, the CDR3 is TGTGCCAGCAGTGGGTCCGGTGGGTCCTATGGCTACACCTTC. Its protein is CASSGSGGSYGYTF.

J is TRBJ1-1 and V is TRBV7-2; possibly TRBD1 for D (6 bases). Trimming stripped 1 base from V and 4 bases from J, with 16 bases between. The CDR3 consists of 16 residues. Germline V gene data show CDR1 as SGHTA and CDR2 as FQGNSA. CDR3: CASSLGRGRGPTEAFF. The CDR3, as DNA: TGTGCCAGCAGCTTAGGTCGCGGCAGGGGCCCCACTGAAGCTTTCTTT.

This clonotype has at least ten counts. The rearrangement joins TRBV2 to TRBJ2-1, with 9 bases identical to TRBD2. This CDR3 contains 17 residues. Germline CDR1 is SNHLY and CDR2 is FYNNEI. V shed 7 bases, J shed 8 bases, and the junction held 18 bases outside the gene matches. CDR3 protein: CASISAGGVTLGDEQFF. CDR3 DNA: TGTGCCAGCATTTCGGCGGGAGGGGTTACCCTAGGGGATGAGCAGTTCTTC.

DNA of the CDR3: TGCAGTGCTGGCCCGGGACAGGGGAAGTATGGCTACACCTTC. This gives the protein CSAGPGQGKYGYTF. The chain employs TRBV20-1 and TRBJ1-2; 10 nucleotides line up with TRBD1. V lost 5 bases and J lost 5; bases outside the gene matches: 8. The CDR3 has 14 residues. CDR1 and CDR2 from the germline V gene are DFQATT and SNEGSKA (reference sequence).

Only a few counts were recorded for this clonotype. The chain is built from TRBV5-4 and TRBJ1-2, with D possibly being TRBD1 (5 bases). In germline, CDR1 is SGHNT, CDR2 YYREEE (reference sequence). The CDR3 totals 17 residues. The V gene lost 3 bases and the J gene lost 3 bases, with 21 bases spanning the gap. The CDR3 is CASSSGTFGFNDYGYTF. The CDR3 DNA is TGTGCCAGCAGCTCAGGGACCTTCGGGTTCAACGACTATGGCTACACCTTC. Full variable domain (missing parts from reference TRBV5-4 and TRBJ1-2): ETGVTQSPTHLIKTRGQQVTLRCSSQSGHNTVSWYQQALGQGPQFIFQYYREEENGRGNFPPRFSGLQFPNYSSELNVNALELDDSALYLCASSSGTFGFNDYGYTFGSGTRLTVV.

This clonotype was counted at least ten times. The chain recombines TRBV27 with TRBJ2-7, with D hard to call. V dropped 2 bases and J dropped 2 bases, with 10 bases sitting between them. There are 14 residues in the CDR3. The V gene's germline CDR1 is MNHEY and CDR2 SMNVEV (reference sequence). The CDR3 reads CASSLRQATYEQYF. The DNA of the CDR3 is TGTGCCAGCAGTTTAAGGCAGGCCACCTACGAGCAGTACTTC.

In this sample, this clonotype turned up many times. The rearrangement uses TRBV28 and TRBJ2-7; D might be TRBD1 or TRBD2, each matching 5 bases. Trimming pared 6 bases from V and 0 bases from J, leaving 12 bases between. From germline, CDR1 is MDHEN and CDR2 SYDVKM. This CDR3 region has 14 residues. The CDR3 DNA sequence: TGTGCCAGCAGCGTCGGAGGACACTCCTACGAGCAGTACTTC. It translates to CASSVGGHSYEQYF.

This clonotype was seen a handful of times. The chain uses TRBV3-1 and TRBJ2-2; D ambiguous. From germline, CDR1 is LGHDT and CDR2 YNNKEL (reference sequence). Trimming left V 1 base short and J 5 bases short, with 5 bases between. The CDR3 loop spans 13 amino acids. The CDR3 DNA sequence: TGTGCCAGCAGCCAAGTAGGAACCGGGGAGCTGTTTTTT. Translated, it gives CASSQVGTGELFF.

CDR3 protein: CASSQTGAKVEQYF. As DNA, the CDR3 is TGCGCCAGCAGCCAGACGGGGGCAAAAGTCGAGCAGTACTTC. The chain is built from TRBV4-1 and TRBJ2-7, with D possibly being TRBD1 or TRBD2 (6 bases each). Trimming cost V 3 bases and J 6 bases, with 15 bases left between them. The CDR3 contains 14 residues. Germline values: CDR1 MGHRA, CDR2 YSYEKL.

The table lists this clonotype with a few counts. The CDR3 spells CASSSPPAETQYF. Written as DNA, the CDR3 is TGTGCCAGCAGTTCACCCCCCGCAGAGACCCAGTACTTC. The gene calls are TRBV27 and TRBJ2-5; D is unclear. V was cut by 4 bases and J by 4 bases, with 10 bases left in between. Per the germline V gene, CDR1 is MNHEY and CDR2 is SMNVEV (reference sequence). CDR3 size: 13 residues.

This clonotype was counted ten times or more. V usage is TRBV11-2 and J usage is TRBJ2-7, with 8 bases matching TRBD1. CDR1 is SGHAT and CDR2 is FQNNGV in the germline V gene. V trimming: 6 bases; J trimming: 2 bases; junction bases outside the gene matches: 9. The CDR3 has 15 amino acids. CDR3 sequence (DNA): TGTGCCAGCAGTCGACGGGACAGGTTAGCCTACGAGCAGTACTTC. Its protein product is CASSRRDRLAYEQYF.

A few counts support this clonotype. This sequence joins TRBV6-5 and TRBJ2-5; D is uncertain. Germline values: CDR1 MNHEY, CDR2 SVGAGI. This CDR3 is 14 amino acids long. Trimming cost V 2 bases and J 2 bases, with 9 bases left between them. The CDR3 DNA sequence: TGTGCCAGCAGTTACAGTGGTTTTCAAGAGACCCAGTACTTC. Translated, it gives CASSYSGFQETQYF.

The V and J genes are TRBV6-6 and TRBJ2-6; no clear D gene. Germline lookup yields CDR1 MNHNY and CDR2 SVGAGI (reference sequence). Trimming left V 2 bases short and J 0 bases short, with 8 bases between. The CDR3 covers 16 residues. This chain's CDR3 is CASSYSRYSGANVLTF. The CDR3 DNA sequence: TGTGCCAGCAGTTACAGTAGGTACTCTGGGGCCAACGTCCTGACTTTC.

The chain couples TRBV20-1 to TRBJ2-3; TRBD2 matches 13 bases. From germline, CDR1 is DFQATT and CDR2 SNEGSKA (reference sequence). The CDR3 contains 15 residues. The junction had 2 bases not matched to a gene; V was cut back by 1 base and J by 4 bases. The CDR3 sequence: CSARGLAGGPDTQYF. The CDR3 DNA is TGCAGTGCTAGAGGACTAGCGGGAGGTCCAGATACGCAGTATTTT.

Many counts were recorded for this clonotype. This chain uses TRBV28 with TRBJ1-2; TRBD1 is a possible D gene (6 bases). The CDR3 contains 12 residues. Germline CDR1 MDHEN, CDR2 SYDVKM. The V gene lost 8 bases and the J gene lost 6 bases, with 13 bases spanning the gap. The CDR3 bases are TGTGCCAGCCGACGGGGGCAGCATGGCTACACCTTC. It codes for CASRRGQHGYTF.

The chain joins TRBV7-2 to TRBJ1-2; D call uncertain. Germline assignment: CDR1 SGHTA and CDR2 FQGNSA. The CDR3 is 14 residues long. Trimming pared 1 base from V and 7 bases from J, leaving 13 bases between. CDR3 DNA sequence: TGTGCCAGCAGCTTAGAGGGCAGCCAAGGTGGCTACACCTTC. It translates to CASSLEGSQGGYTF.

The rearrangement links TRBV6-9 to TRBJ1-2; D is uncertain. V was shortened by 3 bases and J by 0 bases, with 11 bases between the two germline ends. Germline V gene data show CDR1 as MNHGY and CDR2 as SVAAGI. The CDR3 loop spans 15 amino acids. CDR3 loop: CASSYSKPTNYGYTF. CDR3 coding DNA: TGTGCCAGCAGTTACTCGAAGCCTACTAACTATGGCTACACCTTC.

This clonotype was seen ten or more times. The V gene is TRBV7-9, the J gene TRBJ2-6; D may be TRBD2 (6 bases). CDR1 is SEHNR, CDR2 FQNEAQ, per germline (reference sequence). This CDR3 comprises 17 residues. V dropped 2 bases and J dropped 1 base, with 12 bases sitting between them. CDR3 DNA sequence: TGTGCCAGCAGCTTATTGGGACTGCTTTCTGGGGCCAACGTCCTGACTTTC. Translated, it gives CASSLLGLLSGANVLTF.

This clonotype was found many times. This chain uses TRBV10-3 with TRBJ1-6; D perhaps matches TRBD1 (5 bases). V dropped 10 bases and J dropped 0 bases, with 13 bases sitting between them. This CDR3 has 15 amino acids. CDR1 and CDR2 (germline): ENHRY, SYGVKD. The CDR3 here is CATWDGDSYNSPLHF. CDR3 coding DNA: TGTGCCACGTGGGACGGCGACTCCTATAATTCACCCCTCCACTTT.

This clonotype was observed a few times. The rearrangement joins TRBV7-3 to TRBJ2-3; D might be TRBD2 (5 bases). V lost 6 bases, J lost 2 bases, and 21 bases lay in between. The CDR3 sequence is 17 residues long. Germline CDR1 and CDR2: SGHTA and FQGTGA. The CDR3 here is CASRHNTRLASTDTQYF. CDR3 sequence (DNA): TGTGCCAGCAGGCACAACACCCGGCTAGCTTCCACAGATACGCAGTATTTT.

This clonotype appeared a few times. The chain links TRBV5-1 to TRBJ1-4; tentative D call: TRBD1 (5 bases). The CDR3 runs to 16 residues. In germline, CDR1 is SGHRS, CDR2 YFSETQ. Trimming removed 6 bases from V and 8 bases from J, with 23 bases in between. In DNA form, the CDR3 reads TGCGCCAGCAAGGAGGCAGGGATCTCATTTCAAGAAAAACTGTTTTTT. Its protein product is CASKEAGISFQEKLFF. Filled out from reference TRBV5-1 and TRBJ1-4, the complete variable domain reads KAGVTQTPRYLIKTRGQQVTLSCSPISGHRSVSWYQQTPGQGLQFLFEYFSETQRNKGNFPGRFSGRQFSNSRSEMNVSTLELGDSALYLCASKEAGISFQEKLFFGSGTQLSVL.